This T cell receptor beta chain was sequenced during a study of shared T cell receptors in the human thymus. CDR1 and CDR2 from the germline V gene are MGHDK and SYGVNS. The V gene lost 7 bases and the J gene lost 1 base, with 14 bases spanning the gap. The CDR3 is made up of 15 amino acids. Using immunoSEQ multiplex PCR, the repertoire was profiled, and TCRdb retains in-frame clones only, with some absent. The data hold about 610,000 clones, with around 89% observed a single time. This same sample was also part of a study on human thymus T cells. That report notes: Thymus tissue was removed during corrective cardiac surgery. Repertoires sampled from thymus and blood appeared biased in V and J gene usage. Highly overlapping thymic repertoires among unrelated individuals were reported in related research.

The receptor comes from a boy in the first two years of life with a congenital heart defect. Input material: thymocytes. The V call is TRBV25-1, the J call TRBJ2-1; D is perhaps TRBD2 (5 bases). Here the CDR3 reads CASTLTRRSYNEQFF. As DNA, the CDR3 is TGTGCCAGCACCCTAACCCGGAGGTCCTACAATGAGCAGTTCTTC.